The clone carrying this T cell receptor beta chain was detected a few times. Its target is not known. As processed by the authors: The study built a papillary thyroid cancer distant-metastasis classifier from CDR3 differences across clinicopathological groups. TCRdb re-analyzed the PCR reads using MiXCR. V and J calls and clone size were set by TCRdb, not the authors. The data show around 20,000 clones, approximately 26% seen once. CDR1 is SGHVS, CDR2 FQNEAQ, per germline. CDR3 size: 12 residues. Between the trimmed V and J ends, which lost 5 bases and 7 bases, there was a span of 12 bases. This specimen belongs to a study of metastatic and nonmetastatic thyroid tumors. The wider study: It was across blood and tumor or nodule tissue from malignant and benign thyroid patients that repertoires were compared. Study outcomes and limitations: A significant increase in TCR beta diversity was reportedly seen in malignant thyroid tumors relative to benign nodules, in blood and tumor.

No treatment had been given to any patient before thyroid surgery. The rearrangement links TRBV7-8 to TRBJ2-7; possible D gene TRBD2, 5 bases. The material sequenced was blood. The sequence was obtained from a female donor with papillary thyroid cancer or a benign thyroid nodule (not recorded which). Some clones in this sample may be carry-over from other donors' samples. The CDR3 DNA sequence: TGTGCCAGCAGCGGTACGGGGTGGGAGCAGTACTTC. It yields the protein CASSGTGWEQYF.